The clone carrying this TCR beta chain has a handful of counts. No antigen is known for it. A single record per CDR3 protein comes from TCRdb applying MiXCR to the 5' RACE reads. In the table there are about 550,000 distinct CDR3 sequences, over 15% of which are singletons. The sample belongs to a study of T cells after yellow fever vaccination. Regarding the study as a whole: A faster peak, day 5 versus 15, was reached by the weaker secondary response.

CDR1 is DFQATT, CDR2 SNEGSKA, per germline (reference sequence). The CDR3 totals 13 residues. The V gene is TRBV20-1, the J gene TRBJ2-2, with 10 bases matching TRBD2. The starting material was PBMCs, obtained 15 days after the yellow fever booster vaccination. This TCR came from a man between 25 and 39 years old who received the YFV17D yellow fever vaccine. CDR3 DNA sequence: TGCAGCCAGCGGGAGGGCTACACCGGGGAGCTGTTTTTT. Amino acids: CSQREGYTGELFF.